The 27 T cell receptor beta chains reported below all come from one sample, sequenced in a study of T cells in Graves' hyperthyroidism and ophthalmopathy. Amplified TCR beta CDR3 regions derived from RNA transcripts. Initially, a first-round RT-PCR of the TCR CDR3 employed the HTBI primer set. TCRdb used MiXCR to reprocess the multiplex PCR reads, holding one entry per CDR3 protein. The sample includes more than 300,000 distinct CDR3 sequences, 15% to 20% seen only once; the top ten take 40%. Material: blood. These receptors were collected from a man aged 18 to 30 with Graves' ophthalmopathy.

On this clonotype: This may be a read error, as it is one base from a much larger clone. The rearrangement joins TRBV12-3 or TRBV12-4 to TRBJ2-1, with D possibly matching TRBD2 (6 bases). The CDR3 covers 17 residues. Trimming shortened V by 5 bases and J by 0 bases, and 17 bases separated the two germline ends. CDR3 residues: CASSPVAVGFSYNEQFF. CDR3 coding DNA: TGTGCCAGCAGTCCCGTAGCGGTGGGGTTCTCCTACAATGAGCAGTTCTTC.

In this sample, this clonotype turned up many times. The V gene is TRBV5-6, the J gene TRBJ2-5; perhaps TRBD2 as D (5 bases). V gave up 2 bases and J gave up 1 base, with 9 bases separating them. The CDR3 has 14 amino acids. The germline V gene has CDR1 SGHDT and CDR2 YYEEEE. The CDR3 spells CASSFPRVQETQYF. The CDR3 DNA is TGTGCCAGCAGCTTCCCGAGGGTCCAAGAGACCCAGTACTTC. Variable domain in full (rest from reference TRBV5-6 and TRBJ2-5): DAGVTQSPTHLIKTRGQQVTLRCSPKSGHDTVSWYQQALGQGPQFIFQYYEEEERQRGNFPDRFSGHQFPNYSSELNVNALLLGDSALYLCASSFPRVQETQYFGPGTRLLVL.

This clonotype came up many times. This chain links TRBV6-2 or TRBV6-3 with TRBJ2-1; the D gene is possibly TRBD1 (5 bases). V was pared by 4 bases and J by 4 bases, with 11 bases between. CDR3 size: 14 residues. Germline values: CDR1 MNHEY, CDR2 SVGEGT. CDR3 nucleotide sequence: TGTGCCAGCAGTTTAAGCGACAGTTACAATGAGCAGTTCTTC. Its translation is CASSLSDSYNEQFF.

This clonotype was detected ten times or more. The chain is built from TRBV5-6 and TRBJ1-1; D is ambiguous. Germline V gene sequence: CDR1 SGHDT, CDR2 YYEEEE. The length of the CDR3 is 12 residues. Deletions cut 4 bases from V and 11 bases from J, with 15 bases between. CDR3 protein: CASSLRPMPAFF. The CDR3 DNA reads as TGTGCCAGCAGCCTCAGACCCATGCCGGCTTTCTTT. Full variable domain (remainder filled in from reference TRBV5-6 and TRBJ1-1): DAGVTQSPTHLIKTRGQQVTLRCSPKSGHDTVSWYQQALGQGPQFIFQYYEEEERQRGNFPDRFSGHQFPNYSSELNVNALLLGDSALYLCASSLRPMPAFFGQGTRLTVV.

This clonotype was found many times. The chain couples TRBV9 to TRBJ2-7; no clear D gene. V was shortened by 0 bases and J by 3 bases, with 10 bases between the two germline ends. This CDR3 comprises 14 residues. Germline assignment: CDR1 SGDLS and CDR2 YYNGEE. The CDR3 is CASSVDSLFYEQYF. CDR3 DNA: TGTGCCAGCAGCGTAGACTCTCTCTTCTACGAGCAGTACTTC.

This clonotype was found many times. J is TRBJ1-2 and V is TRBV11-2; maybe TRBD1 (5 bases). Trimming pared 1 base from V and 6 bases from J, leaving 15 bases between. The CDR3 runs to 15 residues. Germline V gives CDR1 SGHAT, CDR2 FQNNGV. CDR3 sequence (DNA): TGTGCCAGCAGCTTAGCTCTTCTGGGGCGGGATGGCTACACCTTC. As protein: CASSLALLGRDGYTF.

Concerning this clonotype itself: A read error is possible here, since a much larger clone lies one base away. The chain uses TRBV28 and TRBJ1-1, with a weak D call TRBD1 (5 bases). V lost 2 bases, J lost 4 bases, and 14 bases lay in between. Germline V lookup: CDR1 MDHEN, CDR2 SYDVKM. This CDR3 has 15 amino acids. For the CDR3, the DNA is TGTGCCAGCAGTTTAGGTTCGGGGGGAGTCACTGAAGCTTTCTTT. Translation gives CASSLGSGGVTEAFF.

V usage is TRBV12-3 or TRBV12-4 and J usage is TRBJ1-6; 9 bases map to TRBD1. The J segment lost 5 bases and the V segment lost 4 bases, leaving 3 bases of the junction unmatched. CDR3 size: 15 residues. The CDR3 here is CASSSYRGHNSPLHF. The CDR3 bases are TGTGCCAGCAGTTCTTACAGGGGGCATAATTCACCCCTCCACTTT.

The sample holds many counts of this clonotype. The gene calls are TRBV12-3 or TRBV12-4 and TRBJ1-1; 7 positions match TRBD1. V was pared by 1 base and J by 1 base, with 6 bases of the junction left unmatched. CDR3 length equals 16 residues. The CDR3 coding sequence is TGTGCCAGCAGTTTAGGATCTACAGGGGCGAACACTGAAGCTTTCTTT. Protein: CASSLGSTGANTEAFF.

The rearrangement links TRBV20-1 to TRBJ2-4; a weak D match, TRBD2 (5 bases). Per germline, CDR1 DFQATT and CDR2 SNEGSKA (reference sequence). V gave up 5 bases and J gave up 12 bases, with 23 bases separating them. This CDR3 comprises 14 residues. CDR3 loop: CSAVLEGLGPSQYF. In DNA form, the CDR3 reads TGCAGTGCTGTCCTAGAGGGATTGGGCCCATCTCAGTACTTC.

This clonotype was detected a few times. This chain uses TRBV11-2 with TRBJ1-5; D call uncertain. The CDR3 extends over 13 amino acids. The V gene lost 5 bases and the J gene lost 7 bases, with 12 bases spanning the gap. Germline V gene data show CDR1 as SGHAT and CDR2 as FQNNGV. The CDR3 nucleotides read TGTGCCAGCAGCCGCCAGACCTCCCAGCCCCAGCATTTT. This encodes CASSRQTSQPQHF.

CDR3 coding DNA: TGTGCCAGCAGCTTAGGAGCAGGGGGTGAGCAGTTCTTC. It encodes CASSLGAGGEQFF. This sequence joins TRBV7-9 and TRBJ2-1; 7 nucleotides match TRBD1. The CDR3 has 13 amino acids. J gave up 9 bases and V 1 base, and 3 bases lay outside the gene matches. Germline V CDR1 and CDR2: SEHNR, FQNEAQ (reference sequence).

Many counts were recorded for this clonotype. This rearrangement joins TRBV24-1 to TRBJ2-5, with TRBD1 matching over 8 bases. The CDR3 runs 15 residues. The ends lost 3 bases at V and 2 bases at J; junction bases unmatched: 4. Germline V gives CDR1 KGHDR, CDR2 SFDVKD. The CDR3 sequence is CATSDPDRAQETQYF. CDR3 nucleotides: TGTGCCACCAGTGATCCGGACAGGGCGCAAGAGACCCAGTACTTC.

This clonotype was detected ten times or more. V is TRBV7-8 and J is TRBJ1-1, with D maybe TRBD1 (6 bases). The V end was cut by 7 bases, the J end by 4 bases, with 19 bases between. The germline V gene encodes CDR1 SGHVS and CDR2 FQNEAQ. CDR3 length: 15 amino acids. Here the CDR3 reads CASTYAGGSATEAFF. CDR3 coding DNA: TGTGCCAGCACCTATGCGGGGGGCTCGGCCACTGAAGCTTTCTTT.

This clonotype was counted a few times. The genes are TRBV7-3 and TRBJ2-1; D is perhaps TRBD2 (5 bases). The germline V and J ends were trimmed by 5 bases and 6 bases, with 17 bases remaining between them. CDR1 SGHTA and CDR2 FQGTGA come from the germline V gene. The length of the CDR3 is 15 residues. CDR3: CASSQGGSWANEQFF. The CDR3 DNA follows: TGTGCCAGCAGCCAAGGAGGATCGTGGGCCAATGAGCAGTTCTTC.

This clonotype was seen many times. This chain links TRBV18 with TRBJ1-2; D not resolved. The germline gives CDR1 KGHSH, CDR2 LQKENI. CDR3 length: 14 amino acids. The germline V and J ends were trimmed by 1 base and 2 bases, with 8 bases remaining between them. CDR3 sequence: CASSPREQNYGYTF. CDR3 DNA sequence: TGTGCCAGCTCACCACGAGAACAGAACTATGGCTACACCTTC.

This clonotype was seen many times. The chain couples TRBV28 to TRBJ1-5, with D perhaps matching TRBD1 (5 bases). This CDR3 region has 15 residues. Germline assignment: CDR1 MDHEN and CDR2 SYDVKM. V gave up 8 bases and J gave up 7 bases, with 21 bases separating them. The CDR3 bases are TGTGCCAGCCTCCCCGGTGGGACGGGGTACCAGCCCCAGCATTTT. This encodes CASLPGGTGYQPQHF.

This clonotype has a count of ten or more. V is TRBV20-1 and J is TRBJ2-1, with 8 positions matching TRBD2. The CDR3 extends over 16 amino acids. From germline, CDR1 is DFQATT and CDR2 SNEGSKA (reference sequence). V lost 3 bases, J lost 8 bases, and 15 bases stayed unmatched. The CDR3: CSARTSTGGPIDEQFF. As DNA, the CDR3 is TGCAGTGCTAGGACGTCAACGGGGGGGCCGATTGATGAGCAGTTCTTC.

The chain couples TRBV11-2 to TRBJ2-5; 9 bases map to TRBD2. The CDR3 covers 17 residues. The germline gives CDR1 SGHAT, CDR2 FQNNGV. With V trimmed by 0 bases and J by 5 bases, 10 bases remained unmatched. In nucleotides, the CDR3 is TGTGCCAGCAGCTTAGATCTCGCGGGGGGGGCCACGGAGACCCAGTACTTC. Translation gives CASSLDLAGGATETQYF.

This clonotype showed up many times. The rearrangement links TRBV5-1 to TRBJ1-1, with D maybe TRBD1 (6 bases). Germline V gives CDR1 SGHRS, CDR2 YFSETQ. The germline V and J ends were trimmed by 1 base and 5 bases, with 12 bases remaining between them. The CDR3 loop spans 14 amino acids. The CDR3 is CASSLFQGWTEAFF. The CDR3 DNA reads as TGCGCCAGCAGCTTGTTCCAGGGGTGGACTGAAGCTTTCTTT.

J is TRBJ1-1 and V is TRBV2; 11 positions match TRBD1. Trimming at V came to 3 bases and at J to 7 bases, leaving 7 bases not matched to a gene. From germline, CDR1 is SNHLY and CDR2 FYNNEI. This CDR3 is built from 15 residues. The CDR3 region is CASSEDLDRGLEAFF. CDR3 sequence (DNA): TGTGCCAGCAGTGAGGACCTGGACAGGGGGCTTGAAGCTTTCTTT.

This clonotype was recorded at least ten times. The V call is TRBV27, the J call TRBJ1-1; 7 bases are a match to TRBD1. V gave up 5 bases and J gave up 6 bases; unmatched junction bases: 15. Germline loops: CDR1 MNHEY, CDR2 SMNVEV (reference sequence). The CDR3 totals 16 residues. The CDR3 DNA reads TGTGCCAGCAGTAGCCCGACAGGGAAGATCCGGCCTGAAGCTTTCTTT. As protein: CASSSPTGKIRPEAFF.

The CDR3 here is CASSAQGSGDQPQHF. CDR3 sequence (DNA): TGTGCCAGCAGCGCACAGGGAAGTGGGGATCAGCCCCAGCATTTT. The rearrangement joins TRBV6-1 to TRBJ1-5, with a weak D call TRBD1 (6 bases). There are 15 residues in the CDR3. Germline CDR1 and CDR2: MNHNS and SASEGT. The V and J ends lost 6 bases and 5 bases respectively, with 17 bases between them.

The table lists this clonotype with many counts. This chain connects TRBV27 to TRBJ1-4; 7 nucleotides match TRBD1. The CDR3 has 18 residues. Germline CDR1 MNHEY, CDR2 SMNVEV (reference sequence). V dropped 5 bases and J dropped 7; count of bases not matched to a gene: 19. The CDR3 DNA sequence: TGTGCCAGCAGTCCACGTTCATTTCGGGCACAGGGGCGTGAAAAACTGTTTTTT. Translated, it gives CASSPRSFRAQGREKLFF.

This clonotype has a handful of counts. This sequence joins TRBV7-9 and TRBJ2-5; D not resolved. CDR1 is SEHNR and CDR2 is FQNEAQ in the germline V gene (reference sequence). The CDR3 length is 12 residues. V lost 5 bases and J lost 5, with 9 bases in between. The CDR3 sequence: CASSPRPETQYF. CDR3 coding DNA: TGTGCCAGCAGCCCCAGACCGGAGACCCAGTACTTC.

The V call is TRBV7-2, the J call TRBJ2-2, with D maybe TRBD2 (6 bases). The ends were cut back, 5 bases at V and 4 bases at J, with 20 bases in the middle. Germline CDR1 is SGHTA and CDR2 is FQGNSA. The CDR3 length is 17 residues. CDR3 sequence: CASSQGRSGGVTGELFF. The CDR3 nucleotides are TGTGCCAGCAGCCAGGGCCGTAGCGGAGGGGTCACCGGGGAGCTGTTTTTT.

This clonotype showed up many times. The chain combines TRBV28 with TRBJ2-3; 10 bases are a match to TRBD2. Per germline, CDR1 MDHEN and CDR2 SYDVKM. This CDR3 has 13 amino acids. V gave up 10 bases and J gave up 3 bases; unmatched junction bases: 4. CDR3 bases: TGTGCCATTAGCGGGGGGAGTACAGATACGCAGTATTTT. The encoded protein is CAISGGSTDTQYF. Complete variable domain (other parts from reference TRBV28 and TRBJ2-3): DVKVTQSSRYLVKRTGEKVFLECVQDMDHENMFWYRQDPGLGLRLIYFSYDVKMKEKGDIPEGYSVSREKKERFSLILESASTNQTSMYLCAISGGSTDTQYFGPGTRLTVL.